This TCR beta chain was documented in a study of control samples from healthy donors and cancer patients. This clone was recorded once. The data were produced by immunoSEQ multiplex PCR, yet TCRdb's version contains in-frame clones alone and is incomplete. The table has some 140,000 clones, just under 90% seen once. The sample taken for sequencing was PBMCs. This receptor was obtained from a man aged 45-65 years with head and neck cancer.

The CDR3 region is CASSLGGSLETQYF. In nucleotides, the CDR3 is TGTGCCAGCAGCTTGGGGGGGTCCTTAGAGACCCAGTACTTC. The chain joins TRBV7-9 to TRBJ2-5; 7 bases map to TRBD2. Germline lookup yields CDR1 SEHNR and CDR2 FQNEAQ (reference sequence). CDR3 length equals 14 residues. The J segment lost 4 bases and the V segment lost 3 bases, leaving 5 bases of the junction unmatched.